What follows are 30 T cell receptor beta chains derived from one specimen sequenced in a study of cytomegalovirus exposure and HLA in healthy donors. Use of 60 Vbeta and 13 Jbeta primers characterized the PCR. Produced via immunoSEQ multiplex PCR; TCRdb's table is partial and in-frame only. The table includes about 110,000 clones, over 60% detected once. The specimen sequenced was PBMCs. The source of these receptors is a woman in her twenties or thirties in good health and CMV-seronegative.

This sequence joins TRBV19 and TRBJ1-4; D gene unclear. The germline V gene has CDR1 LNHDA and CDR2 SQIVND (reference sequence). The CDR3 totals 14 residues. V was pared by 7 bases and J by 0 bases, with 9 bases between. The DNA of the CDR3 is TGTGCCAGTAAGTTGGCTGCAACTAATGAAAAACTGTTTTTT. This codes for CASKLAATNEKLFF.

The V call is TRBV29-1, the J call TRBJ2-5; possibly TRBD1 for D (5 bases). The J call is uncertain, as TRBJ2-7 better fits the DNA end. From germline, CDR1 is SQVTM and CDR2 ANQGSEA. The CDR3 length is 12 residues. CDR3: CSAGTQGGEQYF. As DNA, the CDR3 is TGCAGCGCTGGTACTCAGGGCGGCGAGCAGTACTTC.

This clone has a handful of counts. The CDR3 sequence is CASGSPGIYEQYF. The CDR3 nucleotides read TGTGCCAGCGGATCTCCCGGGATCTACGAGCAGTACTTC. The chain has TRBV28 and TRBJ2-7; perhaps TRBD2 as D (5 bases). Trimming took off 8 bases at V and 3 bases at J, with 14 bases between the two ends. CDR3 length: 13 amino acids. From germline, CDR1 is MDHEN and CDR2 SYDVKM. Together with reference TRBV28 and TRBJ2-7, the CDR3 gives the full variable domain: DVKVTQSSRYLVKRTGEKVFLECVQDMDHENMFWYRQDPGLGLRLIYFSYDVKMKEKGDIPEGYSVSREKKERFSLILESASTNQTSMYLCASGSPGIYEQYFGPGTRLTVT.

The chain joins TRBV4-1 to TRBJ2-3; tentative D call: TRBD2 (5 bases). This CDR3 is built from 15 residues. Germline V gives CDR1 MGHRA, CDR2 YSYEKL. The V gene lost 1 base and the J gene lost 4 bases, with 12 bases spanning the gap. The CDR3 DNA reads as TGCGCCAGCAGCCAAGTGCGGGCCTCGGCAGATACGCAGTATTTT. Translating it yields CASSQVRASADTQYF.

The CDR3 coding sequence is TGCGCCAGCAGCTTGGGGGGAGGGGTTGGCCAGATGAACACTGAAGCTTTCTTT. Translated, it gives CASSLGGGVGQMNTEAFF. The J gene is TRBJ1-1, the V gene TRBV5-1; D may be TRBD1 (5 bases). Trimming removed 0 bases at V and 0 bases at J, with 18 bases between. This CDR3 has 18 amino acids. CDR1 and CDR2 from the germline V gene are SGHRS and YFSETQ.

The chain carries TRBV30 and TRBJ2-7; a weak D match, TRBD1 (6 bases). The V gene's germline CDR1 is GTSNPN and CDR2 SVGIG (reference sequence). The CDR3 is made up of 13 amino acids. V was cut by 6 bases and J by 5 bases, with 17 bases left in between. CDR3 nucleotide sequence: TGTGCCTGTCAGGGTCGGGACACTCACGAGCAGTACTTC. Translation gives CACQGRDTHEQYF.

The chain joins TRBV7-3 to TRBJ2-5; 8 nucleotides agree with TRBD1. The germline V gene has CDR1 SGHTA and CDR2 FQGTGA. J lost 4 bases, V lost 5 bases, and 6 bases had no gene match. This CDR3 is 14 amino acids long. The CDR3 here is CASSPTGAAETQYF. CDR3 in DNA: TGTGCCAGCAGCCCGACAGGGGCGGCAGAGACCCAGTACTTC.

In its sample, this clone was seen once. The chain couples TRBV4-3 to TRBJ2-3, with D unclear. CDR1 is LGHNA, CDR2 YSLEER, per germline. The CDR3 totals 13 residues. The V end lost 0 bases, the J end lost 5 bases, and 6 bases lay between the germline ends. The CDR3 bases are TGCGCCAGCAGCCAAGATATCCTAGATACGCAGTATTTT. It codes for CASSQDILDTQYF.

The V gene is TRBV6-5, the J gene TRBJ2-1; 7 bases match TRBD1. From germline, CDR1 is MNHEY and CDR2 SVGAGI. The trim removed 2 bases at V and 9 bases at J, leaving 10 bases unmatched. The CDR3 has 15 residues. CDR3 sequence reads: CASSYGGQALGEQFF. For the CDR3, the DNA is TGTGCCAGCAGTTACGGAGGACAGGCTCTGGGTGAGCAGTTCTTC.

The chain uses TRBV2 and TRBJ1-1, with 7 bases aligning to TRBD1. Per the germline V gene, CDR1 is SNHLY and CDR2 is FYNNEI. This CDR3 comprises 15 residues. V lost 7 bases and J lost 6; bases outside the gene matches: 14. The CDR3 is CASITPAGTDPEAFF. The CDR3, as DNA: TGTGCCAGCATCACTCCAGCAGGGACAGACCCTGAAGCTTTCTTT.

The V and J genes are TRBV2 and TRBJ1-1; unclear D gene. CDR3 length equals 11 residues. Trimming stripped 5 bases from V and 8 bases from J, with 9 bases between. CDR1 SNHLY and CDR2 FYNNEI come from the germline V gene. The CDR3 sequence is CASSTQTEAFF. DNA for the CDR3: TGTGCCAGCAGTACCCAGACAGAAGCTTTCTTT. Complete variable domain (other parts from reference TRBV2 and TRBJ1-1): EPEVTQTPSHQVTQMGQEVILRCVPISNHLYFYWYRQILGQKVEFLVSFYNNEISEKSEIFDDQFSVERPDGSNFTLKIRSTKLEDSAMYFCASSTQTEAFFGQGTRLTVV.

By sample fraction, this clone is medium-sized (0.01 to 0.1%). The V gene is TRBV4-3, the J gene TRBJ2-2; D ambiguous. The CDR3 is 17 residues long. V was shortened by 0 bases and J by 0 bases, with 11 bases between the two germline ends. The germline V gene has CDR1 LGHNA and CDR2 YSLEER. This chain's CDR3 is CASSQEDTFANTGELFF. In DNA, the CDR3 is TGCGCCAGCAGCCAAGAAGACACTTTCGCGAACACCGGGGAGCTGTTTTTT.

The DNA for the CDR3 is TGCAGCGTTCAGGGAGGAGGGACGGGGACCCAGTACTTC. Amino acid sequence: CSVQGGGTGTQYF. The chain carries TRBV29-1 and TRBJ2-5, with D maybe TRBD2 (6 bases). The CDR3 runs to 13 residues. The germline gives CDR1 SQVTM, CDR2 ANQGSEA. V lost 5 bases and J lost 7, with 17 bases in between.

The rearrangement uses TRBV6-1 and TRBJ2-1; possible D gene TRBD1, 5 bases. CDR1 and CDR2 from the germline V gene are MNHNS and SASEGT. The CDR3 is 13 amino acids. V was shortened by 7 bases and J by 4 bases, with 11 bases between the two germline ends. This CDR3 reads CASTPTVYNEQFF. The CDR3 nucleotides are TGTGCCAGCACCCCGACAGTTTACAATGAGCAGTTCTTC.

The chain joins TRBV19 to TRBJ2-7; D not certain. From germline, CDR1 is LNHDA and CDR2 SQIVND (reference sequence). V was clipped by 4 bases and J by 3 bases, with 7 bases between them. CDR3 size: 12 residues. CDR3 sequence reads: CASSNLNYEQYF. The CDR3 nucleotides read TGTGCCAGTAGTAACCTAAACTACGAGCAGTACTTC.

Here the CDR3 DNA reads TGTGCCTGGAGTGTACAGGGCTCGAATGGGGAGCAGTACTTC. Protein product: CAWSVQGSNGEQYF. The genes are TRBV30 and TRBJ2-7; D might be TRBD1 (6 bases). CDR3 length: 14 residues. Germline V lookup: CDR1 GTSNPN, CDR2 SVGIG (reference sequence). Trimming cost V 0 bases and J 7 bases, with 16 bases left between them.

The chain combines TRBV6-1 with TRBJ1-3; no clear D gene. The CDR3 is 14 residues long. Trimming left V 2 bases short and J 8 bases short, with 13 bases between. The germline V gene has CDR1 MNHNS and CDR2 SASEGT. The CDR3 loop is CASSESFGEDTIYF. The CDR3 DNA reads TGTGCCAGCAGTGAATCTTTCGGGGAGGACACCATATATTTT.

In this sample, this clone turned up a few times. This rearrangement joins TRBV10-1 to TRBJ1-2, with a weak D call TRBD1 (5 bases). Germline V gene sequence: CDR1 WNHNN, CDR2 SYGVQD (reference sequence). V dropped 5 bases and J dropped 2 bases, with 6 bases sitting between them. The CDR3 covers 12 residues. DNA of the CDR3: TGCGCCAGCAGTAACAGGAACTATGGCTACACCTTC. This codes for CASSNRNYGYTF.

The chain uses TRBV6-5 and TRBJ2-7, with TRBD1 as a possible D gene (6 bases). The CDR3 is made up of 16 amino acids. Germline lookup yields CDR1 MNHEY and CDR2 SVGAGI. V lost 1 base and J lost 2, with 15 bases in between. CDR3 region: CASSYLRTETPYEQYF. CDR3 coding DNA: TGTGCCAGCAGTTACTTGAGGACAGAGACCCCCTACGAGCAGTACTTC.

This clone came up once. The rearrangement uses TRBV7-2 and TRBJ2-2, with TRBD1 matching over 7 bases. The CDR3 is made up of 13 amino acids. J was trimmed by 6 bases and V by 5 bases; bases with no gene match: 3. Germline CDR1 is SGHTA and CDR2 is FQGNSA. CDR3 amino acids: CASSHRGAGELFF. The DNA of the CDR3 is TGTGCCAGCAGCCACAGGGGAGCCGGGGAGCTGTTTTTT.

This chain joins TRBV5-4 and TRBJ2-4; possibly TRBD2 for D (6 bases). V was cut by 0 bases and J by 3 bases, with 13 bases left in between. Germline V gene lookup returns CDR1 SGHNT and CDR2 YYREEE (reference sequence). The CDR3 length is 16 residues. The CDR3 protein is CASSLAGGRGKNIQYF. CDR3 DNA sequence: TGTGCCAGCAGCTTGGCCGGGGGTCGGGGCAAAAACATTCAGTACTTC.

The chain recombines TRBV10-3 with TRBJ1-4; D gene uncertain. The V gene's germline CDR1 is ENHRY and CDR2 SYGVKD. V lost 3 bases to trimming and J lost 8 bases, with 16 bases between them. The CDR3 runs 15 residues. CDR3 sequence: CAISDGRAGREKLFF. The CDR3 DNA reads as TGTGCCATCAGTGACGGGAGGGCTGGGCGGGAAAAACTGTTTTTT.

This rearrangement joins TRBV4-2 to TRBJ1-2; 8 bases match TRBD1. The CDR3 is 16 amino acids. CDR1 is LGHNA and CDR2 is YNFKEQ in the germline V gene. With V trimmed by 0 bases and J by 4 bases, 7 bases remained unmatched. The CDR3 here is CASSQEQGAELYGYTF. CDR3 bases: TGTGCCAGCAGCCAAGAGCAGGGGGCGGAACTCTATGGCTACACCTTC.

The chain has TRBV4-1 and TRBJ1-6, with 10 bases that match TRBD1. The junction had 5 bases not matched to a gene; V was cut back by 2 bases and J by 10 bases. There are 15 residues in the CDR3. Germline V gene sequence: CDR1 MGHRA, CDR2 YSYEKL. DNA for the CDR3: TGCGCCAGCAGCCAATCCAGGACAGGGGGATCACCCCTCCACTTT. Its translation is CASSQSRTGGSPLHF.

V usage is TRBV7-8 and J usage is TRBJ2-7, with D maybe TRBD1 (5 bases). The germline gives CDR1 SGHVS, CDR2 FQNEAQ. The CDR3 runs 15 residues. Trimming removed 1 base from V and 2 bases from J, with 12 bases in between. The CDR3 sequence is CASSLGRLGPYEQYF. For the CDR3, the DNA is TGTGCCAGCAGCTTAGGCAGATTGGGGCCCTACGAGCAGTACTTC. Variable domain in full (rest from reference TRBV7-8 and TRBJ2-7): GAGVSQSPRYKVAKRGQDVALRCDPISGHVSLFWYQQALGQGPEFLTYFQNEAQLDKSGLPSDRFFAERPEGSVSTLKIQRTQQEDSAVYLCASSLGRLGPYEQYFGPGTRLTVT.

By share of the sample, this clone is medium-sized. The chain carries TRBV19 and TRBJ2-1, with D possibly TRBD2 on 5 matching bases. Germline values: CDR1 LNHDA, CDR2 SQIVND (reference sequence). CDR3 length: 14 amino acids. Trimming stripped 5 bases from V and 8 bases from J, with 16 bases between. CDR3 DNA: TGTGCCAGTAGTGGGATGAGTGGGAGCGATGAGCAGTTCTTC. It translates to CASSGMSGSDEQFF.

Only a few counts were recorded for this clone. The junction shows a germline mismatch at one end, possibly a read error. V usage is TRBV14 and J usage is TRBJ2-7; 9 nucleotides agree with TRBD1. The CDR3 spans 16 residues. Germline V gene data show CDR1 as SGHDN and CDR2 as FVKESK. In DNA, the CDR3 is TGTGCCAGCAGCCAAGCCGTGGGACAGGGCTCCAACGAGCAGTACTTC. It encodes CASSQAVGQGSNEQYF.

The chain employs TRBV18 and TRBJ1-4, with a possible D match to TRBD1 (6 bases). CDR3 length equals 14 residues. Germline CDR1 reads KGHSH; CDR2 reads LQKENI. V lost 5 bases, J lost 5 bases, and 12 bases lay in between. CDR3: CASSNRVENEKLFF. CDR3 nucleotide sequence: TGTGCCAGCTCAAACAGGGTGGAGAATGAAAAACTGTTTTTT.

This clone was picked up a small number of times. The CDR3 loop reads CASSTGSTEAFF. The DNA of the CDR3 is TGTGCCAGCAGTACCGGTTCCACTGAAGCTTTCTTT. The gene calls are TRBV7-9 and TRBJ1-1; no firm D call. Trimming shortened V by 6 bases and J by 4 bases, and 9 bases separated the two germline ends. Per germline, CDR1 SEHNR and CDR2 FQNEAQ (reference sequence). The CDR3 totals 12 residues. The full variable domain, its missing parts supplied by reference TRBV7-9 and TRBJ1-1, is DTGVSQNPRHKITKRGQNVTFRCDPISEHNRLYWYRQTLGQGPEFLTYFQNEAQLEKSRLLSDRFSAERPKGSFSTLEIQRTEQGDSAMYLCASSTGSTEAFFGQGTRLTVV.

This chain uses TRBV4-3 with TRBJ2-2; the D gene is possibly TRBD2 (6 bases). The ends were cut back, 0 bases at V and 8 bases at J, with 13 bases in the middle. This CDR3 has 15 residues. CDR1 is LGHNA and CDR2 is YSLEER in the germline V gene. The CDR3 DNA is TGCGCCAGCAGCCAAGATAGCAGCGGGTCGGGGGAGCTGTTTTTT. As protein: CASSQDSSGSGELFF.